Listed here are 32 T cell receptor beta chains from one sample, sequenced in a study of T-cell memory formation after mild COVID-19. TCRdb used MiXCR to reprocess the 5' RACE reads, holding one entry per CDR3 protein. The sample carries 95,000 to 110,000 distinct CDR3 sequences, approximately 15% recorded once. Sequencing was carried out using PBMCs or a T cell subset sorted from them (not recorded which). These receptors all stem from a man younger than 30 who had mild COVID-19 (a few samples of this study predate the infection). Cell type and time point are not known.

Only a few counts were recorded for this clonotype. V gene TRBV15 combines with J gene TRBJ2-1; 10 positions match TRBD1. J lost 6 bases, V lost 1 base, and 12 bases had no gene match. CDR3 length: 18 residues. CDR1 is LNHNV, CDR2 YYDKDF, per germline (reference sequence). Here the CDR3 reads CATSRGLIGQGGINEQFF. Here the CDR3 DNA reads TGTGCCACCAGCAGAGGACTAATAGGACAGGGGGGTATCAATGAGCAGTTCTTC.

J is TRBJ1-6 and V is TRBV7-9; the D gene is possibly TRBD1 (6 bases). The germline V gene encodes CDR1 SEHNR and CDR2 FQNEAQ (reference sequence). V was cut by 5 bases and J by 10 bases, with 18 bases left in between. CDR3 length: 15 amino acids. The CDR3 is CASSQTTGEESPLHF. Here the CDR3 DNA reads TGTGCCAGCAGCCAGACGACAGGAGAAGAATCACCCCTCCACTTT.

The rearrangement links TRBV7-9 to TRBJ2-1, with 7 bases lining up with TRBD1. This CDR3 is built from 15 residues. V lost 7 bases and J lost 3; bases outside the gene matches: 9. The germline V gene encodes CDR1 SEHNR and CDR2 FQNEAQ (reference sequence). In DNA form, the CDR3 reads TGTGCCAGCACCAGACCGGGACAGATCTACAATGAGCAGTTCTTC. Encoded protein: CASTRPGQIYNEQFF.

The rearrangement joins TRBV7-9 to TRBJ1-3; TRBD1 might be the D (5 bases). Looked up from germline, CDR1 is SEHNR and CDR2 is FQNEAQ (reference sequence). Trimming took 5 bases from V and 0 from J, leaving 11 bases between them. The CDR3 has 15 residues. The CDR3 reads CASSLIDSSGNTIYF. As DNA, the CDR3 is TGTGCCAGCAGCCTAATCGACAGCTCTGGAAACACCATATATTTT. Variable domain in full (rest from reference TRBV7-9 and TRBJ1-3): DTGVSQNPRHKITKRGQNVTFRCDPISEHNRLYWYRQTLGQGPEFLTYFQNEAQLEKSRLLSDRFSAERPKGSFSTLEIQRTEQGDSAMYLCASSLIDSSGNTIYFGEGSWLTVV.

This clonotype appeared a few times. The gene calls are TRBV6-2 or TRBV6-3 and TRBJ2-5; the D gene is possibly TRBD2 (6 bases). CDR1 and CDR2 (germline): MNHEY, SVGEGT. V was clipped by 2 bases and J by 3 bases, with 10 bases between them. The CDR3 is 14 amino acids. The CDR3: CASSYGPGEETQYF. DNA of the CDR3: TGTGCCAGCAGTTACGGGCCGGGGGAAGAGACCCAGTACTTC.

Written as DNA, the CDR3 is TGTGCCAGCAGCTTGGCTCTAGGGGGACCCACCGGGGAGCTGTTTTTT. Its protein is CASSLALGGPTGELFF. The chain carries TRBV5-6 and TRBJ2-2; TRBD1 is a possible D gene (6 bases). Trimming removed 0 bases from V and 4 bases from J, with 13 bases in between. The CDR3 runs 16 residues. Germline assignment: CDR1 SGHDT and CDR2 YYEEEE.

This clonotype was found a few times. The CDR3 reads CASSPGPWGIAFF. CDR3 DNA sequence: TGTGCCAGCAGTCCTGGGCCGTGGGGTATTGCTTTCTTT. The rearrangement uses TRBV6-5 and TRBJ1-1; D gene unclear. This CDR3 comprises 13 residues. Germline lookup yields CDR1 MNHEY and CDR2 SVGAGI. Trimming removed 5 bases from V and 11 bases from J, with 18 bases in between.

The rearrangement uses TRBV5-1 and TRBJ2-1; 7 bases align to TRBD2. J gave up 6 bases and V 0 bases, and 6 bases lay outside the gene matches. In germline, CDR1 is SGHRS, CDR2 YFSETQ. This CDR3 has 15 residues. The CDR3 spells CASSLVGEGLNEQFF. In DNA form, the CDR3 reads TGCGCCAGCAGCTTGGTGGGGGAGGGCCTCAATGAGCAGTTCTTC. The variable domain in full, with the rest retrieved from reference TRBV5-1 and TRBJ2-1, is KAGVTQTPRYLIKTRGQQVTLSCSPISGHRSVSWYQQTPGQGLQFLFEYFSETQRNKGNFPGRFSGRQFSNSRSEMNVSTLELGDSALYLCASSLVGEGLNEQFFGPGTRLTVL.

The J gene is TRBJ2-5, the V gene TRBV2; D is unclear. Germline assignment: CDR1 SNHLY and CDR2 FYNNEI. The ends were cut back, 6 bases at V and 1 base at J, with 6 bases in the middle. There are 12 residues in the CDR3. The CDR3 here is CASRLIQETQYF. CDR3 nucleotide sequence: TGTGCCAGCAGACTGATCCAAGAGACCCAGTACTTC.

This clonotype occurred once. The chain combines TRBV15 with TRBJ2-7, with D unresolved. This CDR3 has 14 amino acids. V lost 1 base to trimming and J lost 2 bases, with 9 bases between them. Germline-derived CDR1 and CDR2 are LNHNV and YYDKDF (reference sequence). CDR3 sequence (DNA): TGTGCCACCAGCAGAGTAGGATTCCCCTACGAGCAGTACTTC. Translated, it gives CATSRVGFPYEQYF.

This clonotype was detected a few times. This chain links TRBV6-5 with TRBJ2-2; D might be TRBD1 or TRBD2, each matching 6 bases. The CDR3 is 14 amino acids. V lost 0 bases and J lost 8, with 10 bases in between. Germline V gene lookup returns CDR1 MNHEY and CDR2 SVGAGI. The CDR3 sequence is CASSYSGGTGELFF. The CDR3 DNA sequence: TGTGCCAGCAGTTACTCAGGGGGGACGGGGGAGCTGTTTTTT.

This clonotype was seen a few times. The J gene is TRBJ2-7, the V gene TRBV4-1; possibly TRBD1 for D (6 bases). This CDR3 contains 14 residues. CDR1 is MGHRA, CDR2 YSYEKL, per germline. V lost 1 base to trimming and J lost 3 bases, with 10 bases between them. DNA for the CDR3: TGCGCCAGCAGCCAAGGCTCAGGGGACTACGAGCAGTACGTC. It codes for CASSQGSGDYEQYV.

This clonotype occurred a few times. J is TRBJ2-5 and V is TRBV12-3 or TRBV12-4; TRBD2 matches at 8 bases. V lost 5 bases, J lost 2 bases, and 7 bases stayed unmatched. The length of the CDR3 is 15 residues. The CDR3 is CASSPTGTSQETQYF. CDR3 coding DNA: TGTGCCAGCAGTCCTACTGGGACTAGTCAAGAGACCCAGTACTTC.

This clonotype came up a few times. This chain links TRBV4-3 with TRBJ1-6; a weak D match, TRBD1 (5 bases). Germline V lookup: CDR1 LGHNA, CDR2 YSLEER. Trimming cost V 3 bases and J 6 bases, with 9 bases left between them. The CDR3 sequence is 14 residues long. The CDR3 protein is CASSHGQGNSPLHF. The CDR3 DNA sequence: TGCGCCAGCAGCCACGGCCAGGGTAATTCACCCCTCCACTTT.

This chain connects TRBV5-1 to TRBJ2-5; 11 bases line up with TRBD2. The CDR3 extends over 17 amino acids. Germline trimming cut 1 base from V and 2 bases from J; bases unmatched to any gene: 7. Germline lookup yields CDR1 SGHRS and CDR2 YFSETQ. DNA for the CDR3: TGCGCCAGCAGCTTGCTAGCGGGGGGCGGCCGGCAAGAGACCCAGTACTTC. Protein: CASSLLAGGGRQETQYF.

The table lists this clonotype with a few counts. This chain connects TRBV28 to TRBJ2-3; no reliable D call. V lost 7 bases and J lost 1, with 9 bases in between. CDR1 and CDR2 from the germline V gene are MDHEN and SYDVKM. This CDR3 is 13 amino acids long. CDR3 in amino acids: CASKSGGTDTQYF. Written as DNA, the CDR3 is TGTGCCAGCAAGTCTGGGGGCACAGATACGCAGTATTTT.

The J gene is TRBJ1-4, the V gene TRBV12-3 or TRBV12-4; 10 nucleotides align to TRBD1. Trimming cost V 5 bases and J 5 bases; bases outside gene matches: 11. This CDR3 spans 17 amino acids. The chain's CDR3 is CASSPLGDRGNNEKLFF. CDR3 nucleotides: TGTGCCAGCAGTCCCTTAGGGGACAGGGGAAACAATGAAAAACTGTTTTTT.

The chain carries TRBV5-5 and TRBJ2-2; tentative D call: TRBD2 (6 bases). This CDR3 is built from 18 residues. CDR1 is SGHKS, CDR2 YYEKEE, per germline (reference sequence). V lost 4 bases and J 0 bases, leaving 19 bases between the germline ends. In DNA form, the CDR3 reads TGTGCCAGCAGCAATCTCCTAATAGGGGAGGCGAACACCGGGGAGCTGTTTTTT. It translates to CASSNLLIGEANTGELFF.

A note on this clonotype: Its ends do not fully match the called genes, so a read error is possible. J is TRBJ1-2 and V is TRBV2; 11 nucleotides line up with TRBD1. Germline CDR1 is SNHLY and CDR2 is FYNNEI. This CDR3 contains 13 residues. The CDR3 spells CASRTGQGDGYPF. The CDR3, as DNA: TGTGCCAGCCGGACGGGACAGGGGGATGGCTACCCCTTC.

A few counts support this clonotype. CDR3 sequence (DNA): TGTGCCAGCAGCTTAGCAGTCAACCCTAGCACAGATACGCAGTATTTT. It encodes CASSLAVNPSTDTQYF. V and J are TRBV11-1 and TRBJ2-3, with no clear D. The CDR3 length is 16 residues. Looked up from germline, CDR1 is SGHAT and CDR2 is FQDESV (reference sequence). Trimming pared 0 bases from V and 0 bases from J, leaving 10 bases between.

This chain uses TRBV11-2 with TRBJ2-2, with no clear D. Looked up from germline, CDR1 is SGHAT and CDR2 is FQNNGV. The CDR3 consists of 14 residues. V lost 8 bases, J lost 4 bases, and 14 bases lay in between. CDR3 sequence reads: CASLTYSGTGELFF. The CDR3 DNA reads as TGTGCCAGCCTTACTTACTCGGGCACCGGGGAGCTGTTTTTT.

V and J are TRBV9 and TRBJ2-1; no definite D call. Germline-derived CDR1 and CDR2 are SGDLS and YYNGEE. The CDR3 covers 16 residues. Trimming took off 4 bases at V and 1 base at J, with 15 bases between the two ends. The CDR3 nucleotides are TGTGCCAGCAGCCCAGAGAATCGTCCATCCTACAATGAGCAGTTCTTC. It codes for CASSPENRPSYNEQFF.

The CDR3 nucleotides read TGCGCCAGCAGCCGTAGGCTCCCCCCAGGAGGGGCGGGGGAGACCCAGTACTTC. Protein: CASSRRLPPGGAGETQYF. V gene TRBV4-3 combines with J gene TRBJ2-5; D possibly corresponds to TRBD2 (6 bases). CDR1 is LGHNA and CDR2 is YSLEER in the germline V gene. The CDR3 covers 18 residues. With 4 bases removed from V and 5 bases from J, the gap between germline ends came to 26 bases.

The V gene is TRBV19, the J gene TRBJ1-2, with 8 bases that match TRBD1. CDR1 and CDR2 from the germline V gene are LNHDA and SQIVND (reference sequence). The length of the CDR3 is 11 residues. V dropped 9 bases and J dropped 6; count of bases not matched to a gene: 3. CDR3 bases: TGTGCCAGCGGGACAGGTCATGGCTACACCTTC. Translation gives CASGTGHGYTF.

The chain recombines TRBV20-1 with TRBJ2-7; 11 bases fit TRBD1. This CDR3 has 16 residues. Germline CDR1 is DFQATT and CDR2 is SNEGSKA (reference sequence). The trim removed 5 bases at V and 4 bases at J, leaving 13 bases unmatched. In nucleotides, the CDR3 is TGCAGTGCTGGAACATCAGTCCGGGACAGGGGGTACGAGCAGTACGTC. It codes for CSAGTSVRDRGYEQYV.

This clonotype has only a few counts. The chain carries TRBV23-1 and TRBJ2-6; TRBD1 agrees at 7 bases. TRBV23-1 is placed among ORFs of uncertain function. The CDR3 runs to 16 residues. V dropped 3 bases and J dropped 10; count of bases not matched to a gene: 12. The CDR3 DNA follows: TGCGCCAGCAGTCACGATGCCGGGACAGATCAAAACGTCCTGACTTTC. It yields the protein CASSHDAGTDQNVLTF.

This clonotype occurred a few times. The chain employs TRBV7-9 and TRBJ2-3; possibly TRBD2 for D (5 bases). V was clipped by 5 bases and J by 4 bases, with 16 bases between them. The CDR3 covers 15 residues. The germline gives CDR1 SEHNR, CDR2 FQNEAQ (reference sequence). CDR3: CASSGPRLAPDTQYF. CDR3 DNA: TGTGCCAGCAGCGGGCCGCGGCTAGCCCCAGATACGCAGTATTTT.

This clonotype has a handful of counts. J is TRBJ2-5 and V is TRBV29-1, with TRBD1 as a possible D gene (7 bases). CDR3 length: 14 residues. Germline assignment: CDR1 SQVTM and CDR2 ANQGSEA. V lost 0 bases and J 5 bases, leaving 13 bases between the germline ends. The CDR3 loop reads CSVEESGGLETQYF. CDR3 bases: TGCAGCGTTGAAGAATCAGGGGGACTGGAGACCCAGTACTTC.

The chain links TRBV5-1 to TRBJ1-2, with 9 bases fitting TRBD1. The CDR3 covers 14 residues. Germline-derived CDR1 and CDR2 are SGHRS and YFSETQ. Trimming cost V 2 bases and J 5 bases; bases outside gene matches: 4. CDR3 in amino acids: CASSLMGQGYGYTF. In nucleotides, the CDR3 is TGCGCCAGCAGCTTAATGGGACAGGGTTATGGCTACACCTTC.

The gene calls are TRBV7-8 and TRBJ1-2; unclear D gene. The germline V and J ends were trimmed by 4 bases and 11 bases, with 11 bases remaining between them. This CDR3 contains 11 residues. Germline V gene sequence: CDR1 SGHVS, CDR2 FQNEAQ. CDR3 sequence reads: CASSSTIGYTF. In DNA, the CDR3 is TGTGCCAGCAGCTCCACTATCGGGTACACCTTC.

The V call is TRBV28, the J call TRBJ2-1, with TRBD2 matching 13 bases. CDR1 and CDR2 from the germline V gene are MDHEN and SYDVKM. CDR3 size: 17 residues. V gave up 8 bases and J gave up 0 bases; unmatched junction bases: 7. In DNA form, the CDR3 reads TGTGCCAGCTTTGGACTAGCGGGGGCTAGCTCCTACAATGAGCAGTTCTTC. This encodes CASFGLAGASSYNEQFF.

The gene calls are TRBV6-2 or TRBV6-3 and TRBJ2-5; D is undetermined. The CDR3 totals 16 residues. The germline V gene encodes CDR1 MNHEY and CDR2 SVGEGT. Deletions cut 0 bases from V and 2 bases from J, with 13 bases between. The CDR3: CASSYSKIGNQETQYF. The CDR3 DNA is TGTGCCAGCAGTTACTCGAAGATTGGGAATCAAGAGACCCAGTACTTC.